Below, one T cell receptor beta chain is given with its context. The J segment lost 7 bases and the V segment lost 3 bases, leaving 6 bases of the junction unmatched. Germline CDR1 SGHKS, CDR2 YYEKEE (reference sequence). The CDR3 is made up of 16 amino acids. This sample was included in a study of blood T cell repertoires in COVID-19. Study information: Italy, Spain and the United States were the sources of the convalescent and acute COVID-19 samples. PBMCs, B-cell-depleted T cells, or T cells provided the cDNA or gDNA that made up the material.

As processed by the authors: Estimation of nucleated cell counts was performed using reference gene primer amplification. Profiling relied on immunoSEQ multiplex PCR, and the TCRdb table lists in-frame clones only, not all of them. The DNA gave D and trimming, while V, J and clone size come from that table. Of fewer than 250,000 clones listed, 70% to 90% were seen once; the top ten hold just under 6.5%. The chain is built from TRBV5-5 and TRBJ2-3; 15 nucleotides match TRBD2. The sequence was obtained from a woman aged 55 to 70 with active or convalescent COVID-19. Sequencing used peripheral blood. The CDR3 nucleotides read TGTGCCAGCAGCTCAGGACTAGCGGGGGGGCTAAATACGCAGTATTTT. This gives the protein CASSSGLAGGLNTQYF.